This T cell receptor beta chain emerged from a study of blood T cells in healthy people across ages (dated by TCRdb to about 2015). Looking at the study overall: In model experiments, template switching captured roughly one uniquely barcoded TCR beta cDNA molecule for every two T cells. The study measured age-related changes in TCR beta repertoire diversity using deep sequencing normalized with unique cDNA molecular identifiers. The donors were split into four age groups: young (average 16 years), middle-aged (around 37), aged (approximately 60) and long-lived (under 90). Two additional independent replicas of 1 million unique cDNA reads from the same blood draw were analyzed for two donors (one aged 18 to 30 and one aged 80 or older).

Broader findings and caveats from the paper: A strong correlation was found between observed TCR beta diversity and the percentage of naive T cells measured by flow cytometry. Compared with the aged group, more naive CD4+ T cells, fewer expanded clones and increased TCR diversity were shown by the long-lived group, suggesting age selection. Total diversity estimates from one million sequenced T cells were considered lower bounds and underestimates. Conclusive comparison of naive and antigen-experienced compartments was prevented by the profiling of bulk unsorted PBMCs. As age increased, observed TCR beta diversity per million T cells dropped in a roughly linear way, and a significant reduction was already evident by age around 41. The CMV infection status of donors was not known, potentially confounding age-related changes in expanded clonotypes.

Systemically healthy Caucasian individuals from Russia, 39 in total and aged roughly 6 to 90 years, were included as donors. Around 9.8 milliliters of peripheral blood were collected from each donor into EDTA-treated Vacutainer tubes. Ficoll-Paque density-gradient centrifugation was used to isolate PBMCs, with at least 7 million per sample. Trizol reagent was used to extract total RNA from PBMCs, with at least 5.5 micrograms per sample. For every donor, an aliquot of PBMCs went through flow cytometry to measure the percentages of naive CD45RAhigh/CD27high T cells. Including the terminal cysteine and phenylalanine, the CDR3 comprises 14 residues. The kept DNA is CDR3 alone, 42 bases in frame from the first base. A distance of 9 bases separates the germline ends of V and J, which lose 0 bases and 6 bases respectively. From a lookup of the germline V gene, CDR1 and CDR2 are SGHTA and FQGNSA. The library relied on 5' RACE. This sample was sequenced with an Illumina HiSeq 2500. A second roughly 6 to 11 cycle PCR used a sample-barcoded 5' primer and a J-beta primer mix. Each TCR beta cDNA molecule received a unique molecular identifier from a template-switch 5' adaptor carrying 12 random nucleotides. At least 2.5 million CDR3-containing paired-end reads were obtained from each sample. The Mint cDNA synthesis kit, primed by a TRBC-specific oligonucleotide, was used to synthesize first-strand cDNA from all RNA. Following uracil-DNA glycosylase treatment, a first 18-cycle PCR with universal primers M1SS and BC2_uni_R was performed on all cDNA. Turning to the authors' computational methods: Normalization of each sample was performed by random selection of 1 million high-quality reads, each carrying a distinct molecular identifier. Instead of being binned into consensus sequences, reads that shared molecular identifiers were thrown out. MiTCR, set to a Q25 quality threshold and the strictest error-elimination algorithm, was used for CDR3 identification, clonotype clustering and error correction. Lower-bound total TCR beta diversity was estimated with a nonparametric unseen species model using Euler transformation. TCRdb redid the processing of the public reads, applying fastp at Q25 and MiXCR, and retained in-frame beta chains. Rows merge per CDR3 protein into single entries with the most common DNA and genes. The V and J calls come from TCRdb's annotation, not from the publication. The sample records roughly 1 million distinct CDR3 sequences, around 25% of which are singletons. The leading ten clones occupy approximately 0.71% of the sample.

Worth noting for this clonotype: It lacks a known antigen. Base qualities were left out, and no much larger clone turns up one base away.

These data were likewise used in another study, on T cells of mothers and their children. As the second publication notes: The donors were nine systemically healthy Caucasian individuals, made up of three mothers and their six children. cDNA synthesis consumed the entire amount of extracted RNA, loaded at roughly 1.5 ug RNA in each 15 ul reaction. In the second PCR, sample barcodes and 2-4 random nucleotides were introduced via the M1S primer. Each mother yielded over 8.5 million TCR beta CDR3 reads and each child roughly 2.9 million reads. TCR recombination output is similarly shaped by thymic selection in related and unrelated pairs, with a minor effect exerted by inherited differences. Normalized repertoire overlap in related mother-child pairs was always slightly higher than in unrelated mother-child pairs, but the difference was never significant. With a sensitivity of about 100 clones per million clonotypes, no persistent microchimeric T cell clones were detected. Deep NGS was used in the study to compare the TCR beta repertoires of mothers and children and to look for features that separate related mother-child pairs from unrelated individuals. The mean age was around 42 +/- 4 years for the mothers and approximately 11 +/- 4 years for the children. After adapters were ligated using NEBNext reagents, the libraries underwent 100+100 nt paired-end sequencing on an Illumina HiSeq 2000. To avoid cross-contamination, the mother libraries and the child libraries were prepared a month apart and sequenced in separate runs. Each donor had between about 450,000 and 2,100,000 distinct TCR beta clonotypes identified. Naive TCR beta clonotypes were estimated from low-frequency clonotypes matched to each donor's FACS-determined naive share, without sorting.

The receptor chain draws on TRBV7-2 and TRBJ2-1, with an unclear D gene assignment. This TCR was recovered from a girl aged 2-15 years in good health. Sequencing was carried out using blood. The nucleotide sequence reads TGTGCCAGCAGCTTAGCACTCACTCGCAATGAGCAGTTCTTC. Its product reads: CASSLALTRNEQFF. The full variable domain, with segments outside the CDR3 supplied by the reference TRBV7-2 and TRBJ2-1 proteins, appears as GAGVSQSPSNKVTEKGKDVELRCDPISGHTALYWYRQSLGQGLEFLIYFQGNSAPDKSGLPSDRFSAERTGGSVSTLTIQRTQQEDSAVYLCASSLALTRNEQFFGPGTRLTVL.